Each of the 17 T cell receptor beta chains below was sequenced from the same sample in a study of T cell repertoires in cytomegalovirus infection. One entry per CDR3 protein results from TCRdb running MiXCR on the reads. The table records tens of thousands of distinct CDR3 sequences, under 5% of them present only once. Sequencing was carried out using PBMCs. These receptors all stem from a human donor in good health (CMV status not recorded). Some clones in this sample may be carry-over from other donors' samples.

As to this clonotype: An end of the junction does not agree with germline; a read error may underlie this. The chain is built from TRBV7-8 and TRBJ2-3, with 9 bases matching TRBD2. This CDR3 region has 14 residues. Germline V gene sequence: CDR1 SGHVS, CDR2 FQNEAQ. The CDR3 nucleotides read TGTGCCAACAGCCGACTAGCGGATACAGATACGCAGTATTTT. Protein sequence: CANSRLADTDTQYF.

In its sample, this clonotype was seen many times. The J gene is TRBJ1-5, the V gene TRBV12-3 or TRBV12-4; D not certain. V lost 0 bases to trimming and J lost 7 bases, with 13 bases between them. The CDR3 runs to 15 residues. This chain's CDR3 is CASSLAVEGGQPQHF. Here the CDR3 DNA reads TGTGCCAGCAGTTTAGCGGTGGAGGGCGGCCAGCCCCAGCATTTT.

This clonotype was picked up many times. The chain links TRBV4-1 to TRBJ1-1; a possible D gene is TRBD1 (5 bases). From germline, CDR1 is MGHRA and CDR2 YSYEKL. The CDR3 spans 12 residues. The V end was cut by 1 base, the J end by 7 bases, with 7 bases between. The CDR3 DNA is TGCGCCAGCAGCCAAGGAGGGGTTGAAGCTTTCTTT. As protein: CASSQGGVEAFF.

The CDR3 DNA reads as TGTGCCAGCGGAACTTGGGGAACCAACACTGAAGCTTTCTTT. This codes for CASGTWGTNTEAFF. The genes are TRBV6-2 or TRBV6-3 and TRBJ1-1; no definite D call. Germline lookup yields CDR1 MNHEY and CDR2 SVGEGT. The CDR3 spans 14 residues. Between the trimmed V and J ends, which lost 8 bases and 2 bases, there was a span of 15 bases.

There are many counts of this clonotype. The chain recombines TRBV7-9 with TRBJ2-3; possible D gene TRBD2, 5 bases. CDR3 size: 14 residues. V was clipped by 4 bases and J by 4 bases, with 12 bases between them. Germline CDR1 reads SEHNR; CDR2 reads FQNEAQ (reference sequence). Written as DNA, the CDR3 is TGTGCCAGCAGCTCAGTAGCGCGCGCAGATACGCAGTATTTT. This codes for CASSSVARADTQYF.

This clonotype occurred many times. The chain is built from TRBV6-7 and TRBJ1-3; 8 bases are shared with TRBD1. TRBV6-7 is an ORF, and what it does is uncertain. V gave up 4 bases and J gave up 0 bases; unmatched junction bases: 14. CDR3 length: 19 residues. CDR3: CASSLVQGGDNDSGNTIYF. The DNA of the CDR3 is TGTGCCAGCAGTTTGGTACAGGGGGGAGATAACGACTCTGGAAACACCATATATTTT.

In this sample, this clonotype turned up many times. V and J are TRBV28 and TRBJ1-5; D not resolved. The CDR3 runs 17 residues. Between the trimmed V and J ends, which lost 0 bases and 1 base, there was a span of 13 bases. CDR1 is MDHEN, CDR2 SYDVKM, per germline. CDR3 amino acids: CASSLWISGESNQPQHF. CDR3 DNA: TGTGCCAGCAGTTTATGGATCTCTGGTGAGAGCAATCAGCCCCAGCATTTT.

Ten or more counts support this clonotype. The rearrangement links TRBV7-2 to TRBJ1-1, with D hard to call. This CDR3 is built from 15 residues. CDR1 is SGHTA, CDR2 FQGNSA, per germline. V was shortened by 0 bases and J by 4 bases, with 12 bases between the two germline ends. The CDR3 DNA reads TGTGCCAGCAGCTTAGCCTCCAACAGCCTCACTGAAGCTTTCTTT. Protein: CASSLASNSLTEAFF.

The table lists this clonotype with many counts. The rearrangement uses TRBV12-3 or TRBV12-4 and TRBJ2-6; D gene ambiguous. The CDR3 has 12 amino acids. The V end was cut by 7 bases, the J end by 3 bases, with 4 bases between. CDR3 DNA sequence: TGTGCCAGCACCCGTGGGGCCAACGTCCTGACTTTC. Translated, it gives CASTRGANVLTF.

This clonotype was recorded at least ten times. V is TRBV7-9 and J is TRBJ1-1; D ambiguous. From germline, CDR1 is SEHNR and CDR2 FQNEAQ (reference sequence). The CDR3 sequence is 14 residues long. Deletions cut 4 bases from V and 1 base from J, with 10 bases between. The CDR3 sequence is CASSWGGSNTEAFF. In DNA form, the CDR3 reads TGTGCCAGCAGCTGGGGAGGTTCGAACACTGAAGCTTTCTTT.

This clonotype has a count of ten or more. The chain carries TRBV4-3 and TRBJ2-1, with 11 bases that match TRBD2. V was pared by 3 bases and J by 5 bases, with 6 bases of the junction left unmatched. This CDR3 contains 16 residues. From germline, CDR1 is LGHNA and CDR2 YSLEER. The CDR3 DNA reads TGCGCCAGCAGCCAGGCACGACTAGCGGGAAACAATGAGCAGTTCTTC. Translation: CASSQARLAGNNEQFF.

The chain links TRBV7-2 to TRBJ2-7; D uncertain. Looked up from germline, CDR1 is SGHTA and CDR2 is FQGNSA. Trimming cost V 3 bases and J 6 bases, with 9 bases left between them. This CDR3 is built from 12 residues. The CDR3 reads CASSFFGLEQYF. The CDR3 DNA is TGTGCCAGCAGCTTTTTTGGCCTCGAGCAGTACTTC. The complete variable domain, with remaining parts taken from reference TRBV7-2 and TRBJ2-7, reads GAGVSQSPSNKVTEKGKDVELRCDPISGHTALYWYRQSLGQGLEFLIYFQGNSAPDKSGLPSDRFSAERTGGSVSTLTIQRTQQEDSAVYLCASSFFGLEQYFGPGTRLTVT.

The chain has TRBV19 and TRBJ2-1, with D hard to call. Germline lookup yields CDR1 LNHDA and CDR2 SQIVND (reference sequence). CDR3 length equals 13 residues. Deletions cut 4 bases from V and 10 bases from J, with 14 bases between. The CDR3 bases are TGTGCCAGTAGTACACTCTCGGTGGAGGAGCAGTTCTTC. Translating it yields CASSTLSVEEQFF.

This clonotype was seen repeatedly, ten times or more. The chain employs TRBV5-6 and TRBJ1-2; 11 bases line up with TRBD1. Germline lookup yields CDR1 SGHDT and CDR2 YYEEEE. CDR3 length equals 17 residues. Trimming cost V 4 bases and J 7 bases; bases outside gene matches: 15. The CDR3 region has the DNA TGTGCCAGCAGCCCCAGGACAGGGGGCGCCAGCCTTTCTGGCTACACCTTC. This translates into CASSPRTGGASLSGYTF.

This clonotype came up many times. The chain uses TRBV11-2 and TRBJ2-1; D is possibly TRBD1 or TRBD2 (5 bases each). The V gene lost 4 bases and the J gene lost 4 bases, with 17 bases spanning the gap. The CDR3 contains 16 residues. The V gene's germline CDR1 is SGHAT and CDR2 FQNNGV. DNA for the CDR3: TGTGCCAGCAGCTCGGGGCCTTGGGGCGTATACAATGAGCAGTTCTTC. Encoded protein: CASSSGPWGVYNEQFF.

In this sample, this clonotype turned up many times. The chain combines TRBV6-2 or TRBV6-3 with TRBJ1-2; D unclear. This CDR3 contains 16 residues. The germline V gene encodes CDR1 MNHEY and CDR2 SVGEGT. V was clipped by 0 bases and J by 6 bases, with 17 bases between them. The DNA of the CDR3 is TGTGCCAGCAGTTACTCCCTGGGAGTTCGGGTCGATGGCTACACCTTC. It translates to CASSYSLGVRVDGYTF.

This clonotype was seen repeatedly, ten times or more. The chain employs TRBV7-2 and TRBJ2-3; D remains ambiguous. The CDR3 totals 15 residues. Germline V gene sequence: CDR1 SGHTA, CDR2 FQGNSA. Trimming stripped 1 base from V and 2 bases from J, with 10 bases between. CDR3 coding DNA: TGTGCCAGCAGCTTAGGTTCCGGCCCCACAGATACGCAGTATTTT. This gives the protein CASSLGSGPTDTQYF. The complete variable domain, with remaining parts taken from reference TRBV7-2 and TRBJ2-3, reads GAGVSQSPSNKVTEKGKDVELRCDPISGHTALYWYRQSLGQGLEFLIYFQGNSAPDKSGLPSDRFSAERTGGSVSTLTIQRTQQEDSAVYLCASSLGSGPTDTQYFGPGTRLTVL.